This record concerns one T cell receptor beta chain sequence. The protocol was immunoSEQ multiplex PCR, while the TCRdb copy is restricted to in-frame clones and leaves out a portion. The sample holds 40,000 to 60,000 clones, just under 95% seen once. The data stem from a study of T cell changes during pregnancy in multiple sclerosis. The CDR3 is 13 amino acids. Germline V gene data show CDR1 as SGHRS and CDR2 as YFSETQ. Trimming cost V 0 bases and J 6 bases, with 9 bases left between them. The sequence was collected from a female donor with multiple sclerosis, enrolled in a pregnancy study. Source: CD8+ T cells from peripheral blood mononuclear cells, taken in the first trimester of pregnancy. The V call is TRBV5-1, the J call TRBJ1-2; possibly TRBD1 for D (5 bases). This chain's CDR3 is CASSLDRSNGYTF. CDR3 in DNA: TGCGCCAGCAGCTTGGACAGGTCGAATGGCTACACCTTC.